This T cell receptor (beta chain) was identified during a study of T cell repertoires in cytomegalovirus infection. Study overall: Peptides in the study included HLA-C-restricted and HLA-B-restricted CMV epitopes. General study findings and limits: Pooled public TCR beta family frequency picked out CMV carriers with the relevant HLA.

Concerning this clonotype: Its antigen is currently unknown.

Using its own MiXCR run on the reads, TCRdb lists one record per CDR3 protein. This sample has under 450,000 distinct CDR3 sequences, with about 32% found just once. Germline lookup yields CDR1 SGHTA and CDR2 FQGNSA. V was clipped by 1 base and J by 4 bases, with 14 bases between them. This CDR3 spans 16 amino acids. This TCR was recovered from a human donor in good health (CMV status not recorded). Some clones in this sample may be carry-over from other donors' samples. The rearrangement uses TRBV7-2 and TRBJ1-3; possibly TRBD1 for D (5 bases). The sequencing here drew on cultured PBMCs, taken from culture after CMV antigen stimulation. The CDR3 region is CASSLVGAGSGNTIYF. DNA of the CDR3: TGTGCCAGCAGCTTAGTAGGAGCAGGGAGCGGAAACACCATATATTTT.